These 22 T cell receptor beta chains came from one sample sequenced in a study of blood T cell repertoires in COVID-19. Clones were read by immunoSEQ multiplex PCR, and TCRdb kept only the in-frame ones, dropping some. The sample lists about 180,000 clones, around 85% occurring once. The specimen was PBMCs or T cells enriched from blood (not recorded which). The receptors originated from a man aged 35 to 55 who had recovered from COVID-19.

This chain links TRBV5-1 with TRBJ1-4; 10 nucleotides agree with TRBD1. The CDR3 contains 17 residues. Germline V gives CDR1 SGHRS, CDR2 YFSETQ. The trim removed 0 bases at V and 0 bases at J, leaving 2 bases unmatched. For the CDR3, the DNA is TGCGCCAGCAGCTTGGGACAGGGGGCTGCAACTAATGAAAAACTGTTTTTT. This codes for CASSLGQGAATNEKLFF.

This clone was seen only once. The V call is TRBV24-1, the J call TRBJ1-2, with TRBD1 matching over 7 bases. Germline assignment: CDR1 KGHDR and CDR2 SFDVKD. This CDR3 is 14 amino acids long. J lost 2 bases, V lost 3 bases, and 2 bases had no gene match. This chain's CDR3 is CATSDTQGNYGYTF. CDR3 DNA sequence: TGTGCCACCAGTGATACACAGGGGAACTATGGCTACACCTTC.

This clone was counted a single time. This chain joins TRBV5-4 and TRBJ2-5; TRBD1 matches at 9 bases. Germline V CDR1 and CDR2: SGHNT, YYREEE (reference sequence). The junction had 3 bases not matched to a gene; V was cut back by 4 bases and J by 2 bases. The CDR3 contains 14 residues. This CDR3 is CASSRDRAQETQYF. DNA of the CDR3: TGTGCCAGCAGCCGGGACAGGGCTCAAGAGACCCAGTACTTC.

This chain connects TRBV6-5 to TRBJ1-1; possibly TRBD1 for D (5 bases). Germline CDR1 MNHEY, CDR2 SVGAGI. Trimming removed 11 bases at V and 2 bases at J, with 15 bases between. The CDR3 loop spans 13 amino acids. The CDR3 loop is CAGSDTQNTEAFF. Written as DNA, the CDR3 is TGTGCCGGGTCGGACACCCAAAACACTGAAGCTTTCTTT.

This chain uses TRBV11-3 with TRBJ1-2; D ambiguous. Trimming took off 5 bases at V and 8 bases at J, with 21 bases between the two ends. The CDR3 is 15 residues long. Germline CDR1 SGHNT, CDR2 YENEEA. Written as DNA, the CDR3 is TGTGCCAGCAGCCGACGCGAGGGAAGTTTGGACGGCTACACCTTC. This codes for CASSRREGSLDGYTF.

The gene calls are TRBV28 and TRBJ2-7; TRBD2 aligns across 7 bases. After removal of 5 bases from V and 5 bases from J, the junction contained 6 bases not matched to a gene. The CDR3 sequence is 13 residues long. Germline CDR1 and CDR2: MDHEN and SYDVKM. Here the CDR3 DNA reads TGTGCCAGCAGTCCCAGGGAGGGCCACGAGCAGTACTTC. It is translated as CASSPREGHEQYF. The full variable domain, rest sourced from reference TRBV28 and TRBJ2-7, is DVKVTQSSRYLVKRTGEKVFLECVQDMDHENMFWYRQDPGLGLRLIYFSYDVKMKEKGDIPEGYSVSREKKERFSLILESASTNQTSMYLCASSPREGHEQYFGPGTRLTVT.

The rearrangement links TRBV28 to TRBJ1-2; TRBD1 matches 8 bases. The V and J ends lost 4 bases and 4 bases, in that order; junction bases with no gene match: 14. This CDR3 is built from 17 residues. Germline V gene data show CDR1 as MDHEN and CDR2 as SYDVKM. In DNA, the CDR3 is TGTGCCAGCAGTTCTGGGACAGGAGGAGCCGGGGGCTATGGCTACACCTTC. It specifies CASSSGTGGAGGYGYTF.

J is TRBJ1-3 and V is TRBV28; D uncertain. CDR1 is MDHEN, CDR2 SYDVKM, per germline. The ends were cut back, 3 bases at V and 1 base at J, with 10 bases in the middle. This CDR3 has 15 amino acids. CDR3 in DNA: TGTGCCAGCAGTTTCCTTCGAGGATCTGGAAACACCATATATTTT. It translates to CASSFLRGSGNTIYF.

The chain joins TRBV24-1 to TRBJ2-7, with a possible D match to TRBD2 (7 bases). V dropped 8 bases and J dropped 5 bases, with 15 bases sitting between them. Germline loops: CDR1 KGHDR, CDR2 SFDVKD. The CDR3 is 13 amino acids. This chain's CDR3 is CATTRGRGDEQYF. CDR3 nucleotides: TGTGCCACCACTCGGGGGAGGGGGGACGAGCAGTACTTC.

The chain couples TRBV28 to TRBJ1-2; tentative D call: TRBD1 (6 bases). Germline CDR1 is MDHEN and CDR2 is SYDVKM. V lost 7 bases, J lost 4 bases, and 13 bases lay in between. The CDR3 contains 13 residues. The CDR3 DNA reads TGTGCCAGCACCCAGGGGACGGGCTATGGCTACACCTTC. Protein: CASTQGTGYGYTF.

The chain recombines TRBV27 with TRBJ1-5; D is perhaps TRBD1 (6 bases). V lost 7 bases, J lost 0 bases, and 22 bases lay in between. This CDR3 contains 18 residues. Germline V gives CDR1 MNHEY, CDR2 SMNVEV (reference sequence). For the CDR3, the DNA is TGTGCCAGCAAGGTAAAGGGACAAGGGTCTTATAGCAATCAGCCCCAGCATTTT. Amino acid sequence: CASKVKGQGSYSNQPQHF.

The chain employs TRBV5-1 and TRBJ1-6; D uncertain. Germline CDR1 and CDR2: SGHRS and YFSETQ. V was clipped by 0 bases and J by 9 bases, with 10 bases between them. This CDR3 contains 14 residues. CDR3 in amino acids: CASSLEVRGSPLHF. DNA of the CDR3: TGCGCCAGCAGCTTGGAAGTCCGAGGTTCACCCCTCCACTTT.

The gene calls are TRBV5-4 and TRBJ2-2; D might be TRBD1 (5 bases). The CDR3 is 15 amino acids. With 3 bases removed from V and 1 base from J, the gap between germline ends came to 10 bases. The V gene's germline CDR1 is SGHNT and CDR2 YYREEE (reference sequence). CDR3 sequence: CASSSTQGNTGELFF. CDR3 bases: TGTGCCAGCAGCTCCACTCAGGGGAACACCGGGGAGCTGTTTTTT.

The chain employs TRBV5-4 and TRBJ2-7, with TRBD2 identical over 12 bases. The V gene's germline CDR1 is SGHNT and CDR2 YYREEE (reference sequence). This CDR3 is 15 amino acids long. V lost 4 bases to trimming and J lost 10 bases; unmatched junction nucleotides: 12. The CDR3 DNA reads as TGTGCCAGCAGCCAAGCTAGACTAGCGGGAGTCCAACAGTACTTC. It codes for CASSQARLAGVQQYF. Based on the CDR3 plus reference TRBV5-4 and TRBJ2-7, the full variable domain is ETGVTQSPTHLIKTRGQQVTLRCSSQSGHNTVSWYQQALGQGPQFIFQYYREEENGRGNFPPRFSGLQFPNYSSELNVNALELDDSALYLCASSQARLAGVQQYFGPGTRLTVT.

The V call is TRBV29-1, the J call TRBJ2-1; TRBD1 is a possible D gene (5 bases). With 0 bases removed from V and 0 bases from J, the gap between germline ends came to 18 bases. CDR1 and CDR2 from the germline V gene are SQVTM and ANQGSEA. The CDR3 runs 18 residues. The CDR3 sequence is CSVEEPLTAMSSYNEQFF. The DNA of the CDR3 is TGCAGCGTTGAAGAGCCTCTGACAGCAATGAGCTCCTACAATGAGCAGTTCTTC.

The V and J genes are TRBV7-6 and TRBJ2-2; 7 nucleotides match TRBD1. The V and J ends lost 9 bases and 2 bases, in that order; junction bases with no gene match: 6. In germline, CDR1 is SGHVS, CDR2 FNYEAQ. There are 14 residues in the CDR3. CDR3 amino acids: CASRQGSNTGELFF. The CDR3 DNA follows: TGTGCCAGTAGACAGGGTTCAAACACCGGGGAGCTGTTTTTT.

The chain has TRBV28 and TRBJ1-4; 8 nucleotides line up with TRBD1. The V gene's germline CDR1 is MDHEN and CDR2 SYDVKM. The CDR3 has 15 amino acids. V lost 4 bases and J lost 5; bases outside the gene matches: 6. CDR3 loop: CASSYPGTGNEKLFF. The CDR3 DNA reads TGTGCCAGCAGTTACCCCGGGACAGGAAATGAAAAACTGTTTTTT.

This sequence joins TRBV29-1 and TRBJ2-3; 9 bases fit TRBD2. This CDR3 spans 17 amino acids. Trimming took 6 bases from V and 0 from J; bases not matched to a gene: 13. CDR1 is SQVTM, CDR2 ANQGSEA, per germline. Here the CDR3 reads CSVSSLGAGGSTDTQYF. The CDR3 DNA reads TGCAGCGTCTCCTCGCTCGGGGCGGGAGGGAGCACAGATACGCAGTATTTT.

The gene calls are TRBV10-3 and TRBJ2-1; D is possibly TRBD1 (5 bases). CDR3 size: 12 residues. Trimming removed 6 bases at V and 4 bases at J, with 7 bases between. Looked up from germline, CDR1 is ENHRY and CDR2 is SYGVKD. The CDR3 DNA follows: TGTGCCATCAGGACAGCATACAATGAGCAGTTCTTC. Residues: CAIRTAYNEQFF.

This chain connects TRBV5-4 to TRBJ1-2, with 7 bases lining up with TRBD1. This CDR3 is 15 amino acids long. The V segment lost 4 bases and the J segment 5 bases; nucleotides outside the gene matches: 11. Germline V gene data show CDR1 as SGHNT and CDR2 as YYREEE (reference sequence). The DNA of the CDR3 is TGTGCCAGCAGCCCAGGACAGGAAAGGCATTATGGCTACACCTTC. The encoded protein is CASSPGQERHYGYTF.

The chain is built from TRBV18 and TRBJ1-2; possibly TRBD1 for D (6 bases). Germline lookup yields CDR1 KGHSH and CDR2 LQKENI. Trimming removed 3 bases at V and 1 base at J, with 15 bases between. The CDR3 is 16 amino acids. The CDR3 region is CASSPNGQGYNYGYTF. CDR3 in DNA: TGTGCCAGCTCACCGAATGGGCAGGGGTATAACTATGGCTACACCTTC.

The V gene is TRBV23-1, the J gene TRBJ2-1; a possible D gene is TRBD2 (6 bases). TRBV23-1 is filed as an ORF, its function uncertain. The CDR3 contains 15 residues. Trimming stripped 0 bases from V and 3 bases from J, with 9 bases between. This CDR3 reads CASSQSRRDYNEQFF. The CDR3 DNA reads TGCGCCAGCAGTCAATCTAGGAGGGACTACAATGAGCAGTTCTTC.